Listed below are T cell receptor beta chains from one sample, sequenced in a study of blood T cells in healthy people across ages. TCRdb used MiXCR to reprocess the 5' RACE reads, holding one entry per CDR3 protein. Of about 620,000 distinct CDR3 sequences in the sample, around 52% were seen once. Sequencing was done on a sample of blood. These receptors were collected from an elderly woman in good health. Each CDR3 is given with its conserved first and last residue. D genes are given only for firm matches. Clone size is not always given. Where it is, it says once, few, many or a class for expanded clones.

D gene	V gene	clone size	J gene	CDR3 DNA	CDR3 protein
NA	TRBV25-1	NA	TRBJ2-1	TGTGCCAGCAGTGGGAGGGCCAGCGGATCCTACAATGAGCAGTTCTTC	CASSGRASGSYNEQFF
NA	TRBV7-9	once	TRBJ1-1	TGTGCCAGCAGCTTAGGAGGAGGGGGGAACACTGAAGCTTTCTTT	CASSLGGGGNTEAFF
TRBD2	TRBV20-1	NA	TRBJ2-5	TGCAGTGCCCGAGGACTAGCGGGTAACAATGAGCAGTACTTC	CSARGLAGNNEQYF
NA	TRBV28	NA	TRBJ1-6	TGTGCCAGCAGCCCTCCTCGACCGAACTATAATTCACCCCTCCACTTT	CASSPPRPNYNSPLHF
TRBD2	TRBV20-1	many	TRBJ2-3	TGCAGTGCCCGGACTAGCGGGGTGGATACGCAGTATTTT	CSARTSGVDTQYF
NA	TRBV28	NA	TRBJ1-2	TGTGCCAGCAGTTTAGGGGGGTCGCGTACGTATGGCTACACCTTC	CASSLGGSRTYGYTF
NA	TRBV29-1	NA	TRBJ2-3	TGCAGCGCCGGGACCACGGGGGCAGATACGCAGTATTTT	CSAGTTGADTQYF
TRBD2	TRBV4-2	NA	TRBJ2-5	TGTGCCAGCAGCTCAGCACCGGGACTAGGAGAGACCCAGTACTTC	CASSSAPGLGETQYF
NA	TRBV20-1	many	TRBJ2-1	TGCAGTGCTCGAACCCACAATGAGCAGTTCTTC	CSARTHNEQFF
NA	TRBV5-6	NA	TRBJ2-7	TGTGCCAGCAGCATGGGTGCCTACGAGCAGTACTTC	CASSMGAYEQYF
TRBD1	TRBV6-6	many	TRBJ1-4	TGTGCCAGCAGTTACTCGGGACAGGGAAATGAAAAACTGTTTTTT	CASSYSGQGNEKLFF